The 12 T cell receptor beta chains reported below all come from one sample, sequenced in a study of T cells in Graves' hyperthyroidism and ophthalmopathy. Researchers amplified the TCR beta CDR3 regions from RNA transcripts. Researchers ran a first-round RT-PCR on the TCR CDR3 using the HTBI primer set. TCRdb analysed the multiplex PCR reads with MiXCR anew, one entry per CDR3 protein. The sample consists of some 360,000 distinct CDR3 sequences, approximately 14% of them appearing once. The sequenced sample was blood. Source of these receptors: a woman aged 60 to 75 with Graves' hyperthyroidism.

This clonotype has at least ten counts. J is TRBJ2-1 and V is TRBV12-3 or TRBV12-4; D is undetermined. This CDR3 comprises 15 residues. The V gene lost 2 bases and the J gene lost 0 bases, with 8 bases spanning the gap. Written as DNA, the CDR3 is TGTGCCAGCAGTTTACAGCCGGCCTCCTACAATGAGCAGTTCTTC. Its protein is CASSLQPASYNEQFF.

This clonotype has at least ten counts. The chain combines TRBV3-1 with TRBJ1-3; the D gene is possibly TRBD1 (5 bases). Trimming pared 1 base from V and 2 bases from J, leaving 6 bases between. Germline V lookup: CDR1 LGHDT, CDR2 YNNKEL (reference sequence). The CDR3 has 14 residues. The CDR3 DNA follows: TGTGCCAGCAGCCAAGTGGGGGCTGGAAACACCATATATTTT. Translation: CASSQVGAGNTIYF.

In its sample, this clonotype was seen many times. This chain uses TRBV28 with TRBJ2-1, with 10 positions matching TRBD2. After removal of 2 bases from V and 7 bases from J, the junction contained 11 bases not matched to a gene. CDR1 and CDR2 (germline): MDHEN, SYDVKM. CDR3 length: 17 amino acids. CDR3 region: CASSLPASGSLRNEQFF. Here the CDR3 DNA reads TGTGCCAGCAGTTTACCGGCTAGCGGGAGTTTAAGGAATGAGCAGTTCTTC.

This clonotype was observed a few times. The chain employs TRBV7-9 and TRBJ2-5, with unresolved D. The germline V and J ends were trimmed by 0 bases and 7 bases, with 9 bases remaining between them. Germline V gives CDR1 SEHNR, CDR2 FQNEAQ (reference sequence). The CDR3 is 13 residues long. As DNA, the CDR3 is TGTGCCAGCAGCTTAGCAATTGACGGGACCCAGTACTTC. Its protein product is CASSLAIDGTQYF.

This clonotype has a count of ten or more. The DNA for the CDR3 is TGCAGTGCTAGTCGGGGGCTCGCCTATAATTCACCCCTCCACTTT. Its translation: CSASRGLAYNSPLHF. This chain uses TRBV20-1 with TRBJ1-6; possible D gene TRBD1, 6 bases. V shed 3 bases and J shed 2 bases, with 11 bases lying between them. Germline lookup yields CDR1 DFQATT and CDR2 SNEGSKA (reference sequence). The CDR3 covers 15 residues.

This clonotype was counted many times. This chain connects TRBV11-3 to TRBJ1-1; no clear D. Germline lookup yields CDR1 SGHNT and CDR2 YENEEA. The CDR3 spans 13 residues. Trimming shortened V by 6 bases and J by 4 bases, and 12 bases separated the two germline ends. The CDR3 DNA follows: TGTGCCAGCAGAGTAGAAGGGATCACTGAAGCTTTCTTT. Its protein product is CASRVEGITEAFF.

The genes are TRBV18 and TRBJ1-1; 8 bases align to TRBD1. The CDR3 has 16 residues. With 6 bases clipped from V and 6 bases from J, the junction kept 15 bases outside the gene matches. CDR1 KGHSH and CDR2 LQKENI come from the germline V gene. In DNA, the CDR3 is TGTGCCAGCTCGCCCGGGACAGGCGACTTTACCTCTGAAGCTTTCTTT. It translates to CASSPGTGDFTSEAFF.

J is TRBJ2-7 and V is TRBV11-2; D is possibly TRBD2 (5 bases). V was clipped by 5 bases and J by 5 bases, with 13 bases between them. The length of the CDR3 is 13 residues. Germline-derived CDR1 and CDR2 are SGHAT and FQNNGV. CDR3 sequence reads: CASSLEGPNEQYF. DNA for the CDR3: TGTGCCAGCAGCCTTGAGGGCCCGAACGAGCAGTACTTC.

J is TRBJ2-7 and V is TRBV12-3 or TRBV12-4, with D maybe TRBD2 (7 bases). This CDR3 contains 11 residues. V lost 10 bases and J lost 7, with 14 bases in between. The CDR3 DNA reads TGTGCCACTTCAGGGGACTATGAGCAGTACTTC. Translating gives CATSGDYEQYF.

The chain combines TRBV19 with TRBJ1-2; the D gene is possibly TRBD1 (5 bases). V lost 6 bases and J 4 bases, leaving 15 bases between the germline ends. Germline values: CDR1 LNHDA, CDR2 SQIVND (reference sequence). The CDR3 is 14 residues long. This chain's CDR3 is CASRRGGDSYGYTF. CDR3 DNA sequence: TGTGCCAGTAGAAGAGGAGGGGATAGCTATGGCTACACCTTC.

This clonotype was recorded once. This chain uses TRBV7-2 with TRBJ2-1, with TRBD2 identical over 8 bases. The CDR3 consists of 16 residues. J gave up 7 bases and V 1 base, and 9 bases lay outside the gene matches. Looked up from germline, CDR1 is SGHTA and CDR2 is FQGNSA. Here the CDR3 reads CASSLVSSGGLNEQFF. CDR3 coding DNA: TGTGCCAGCAGCTTAGTTTCCTCGGGAGGGCTAAATGAGCAGTTCTTC.

This clonotype was recorded many times. The chain is built from TRBV6-2 or TRBV6-3 and TRBJ2-2; 12 bases line up with TRBD2. CDR3 length: 19 residues. Germline V lookup: CDR1 MNHEY, CDR2 SVGEGT. J gave up 6 bases and V 0 bases, and 11 bases lay outside the gene matches. This CDR3 is CASSYSASGREGDSGELFF. The DNA of the CDR3 is TGTGCCAGCAGTTACTCGGCTAGCGGGAGGGAAGGGGACTCCGGGGAGCTGTTTTTT.